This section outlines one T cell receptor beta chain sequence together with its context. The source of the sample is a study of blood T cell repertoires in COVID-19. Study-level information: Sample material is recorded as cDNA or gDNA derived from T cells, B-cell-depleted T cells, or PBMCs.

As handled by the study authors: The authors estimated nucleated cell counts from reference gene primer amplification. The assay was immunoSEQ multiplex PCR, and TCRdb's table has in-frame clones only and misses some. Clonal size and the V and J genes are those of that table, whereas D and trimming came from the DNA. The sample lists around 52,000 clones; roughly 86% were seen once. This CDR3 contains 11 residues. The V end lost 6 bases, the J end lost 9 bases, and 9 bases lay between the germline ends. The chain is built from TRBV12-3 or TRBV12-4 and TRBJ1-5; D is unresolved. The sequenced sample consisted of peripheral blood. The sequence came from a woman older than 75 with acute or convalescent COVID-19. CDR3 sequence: CASSLAGPQHF. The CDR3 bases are TGTGCCAGCAGCCTCGCGGGGCCCCAGCATTTT.